This TCR beta chain was captured by sequencing in a study of cytomegalovirus exposure and HLA in healthy donors. Study as a whole: Of around 410 genotyped donors, around 80% grouped in the Caucasian-associated ancestry cluster. The study, taken as a whole, reports: The authors assumed roughly uniform sequencing depth across donors for presence/absence analyses. Usually a TCR sequence was rare, but some public TCRs were found in many donors. Specific recognition of CMV antigens was confirmed in vitro for a few chains (all CMV-associated).

With V trimmed by 5 bases and J by 5 bases, 13 bases remained unmatched. Looked up from germline, CDR1 is MNHEY and CDR2 is SMNVEV (reference sequence). This CDR3 contains 17 residues. Turning to this clone: As yet, its antigen is unknown.

PCR employed 60 Vbeta and 13 Jbeta primers. TCRdb's copy holds only in-frame clones and misses some; the assay was immunoSEQ multiplex PCR. The repertoire holds fewer than 95,000 clones, with 76% as singletons. Sequences were obtained from PBMCs. This rearrangement joins TRBV27 to TRBJ2-1, with 9 bases identical to TRBD2. The TCR comes from a man in his forties in good health and CMV-seronegative. The CDR3 is CASSSFWGAGGNNEQFF. In nucleotides, the CDR3 is TGTGCCAGCAGTAGCTTTTGGGGAGCGGGGGGAAACAATGAGCAGTTCTTC.